The following is a T cell receptor (beta chain) sequence with its context. Trimming left V 4 bases short and J 7 bases short, with 11 bases between. The CDR3 loop spans 12 amino acids. CDR1 is SGHDN and CDR2 is FVKESK in the germline V gene. Donors were grouped by their self-reported clinical history. Cohort 3 recovery required two negative PCRs, clearance, or symptom resolution. Method: immunoSEQ multiplex PCR; TCRdb's copy keeps in-frame clones and lacks some. The sample yields roughly 170,000 clones, roughly 84% seen once. The data originate from a study of blood T cell repertoires in COVID-19. The sequenced material came from PBMCs or T cells enriched from blood (not recorded which). The chain recombines TRBV14 with TRBJ2-7; possibly TRBD2 for D (6 bases). The clonotype comes from a man in his 60s who had recovered from COVID-19. The CDR3 nucleotides read TGTGCCAGCAGCCCTGGGGGACTGGAGCAGTACTTC. It is translated as CASSPGGLEQYF.